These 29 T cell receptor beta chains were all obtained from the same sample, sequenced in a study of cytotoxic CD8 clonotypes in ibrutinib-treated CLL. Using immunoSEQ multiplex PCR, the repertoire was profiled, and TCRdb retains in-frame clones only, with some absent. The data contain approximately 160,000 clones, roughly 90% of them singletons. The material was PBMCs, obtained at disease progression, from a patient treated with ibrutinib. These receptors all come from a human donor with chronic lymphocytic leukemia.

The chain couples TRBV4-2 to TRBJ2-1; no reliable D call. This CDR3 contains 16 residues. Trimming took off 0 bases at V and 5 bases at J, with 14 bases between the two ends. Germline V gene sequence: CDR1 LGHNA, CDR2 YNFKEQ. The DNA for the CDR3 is TGTGCCAGCAGCCAAGATAGGGCTAGAAAGAACAATGAGCAGTTCTTC. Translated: CASSQDRARKNNEQFF.

The CDR3 protein is CASSYIGTGIPGANVLTF. The CDR3 DNA sequence: TGTGCCAGCAGCTACATAGGGACAGGAATACCGGGGGCCAACGTCCTGACTTTC. The V call is TRBV7-2, the J call TRBJ2-6, with 8 bases aligning to TRBD1. V lost 4 bases to trimming and J lost 4 bases; unmatched junction nucleotides: 12. Germline CDR1 SGHTA, CDR2 FQGNSA. The CDR3 extends over 18 amino acids. Full variable domain (rest looked up from reference TRBV7-2 and TRBJ2-6): GAGVSQSPSNKVTEKGKDVELRCDPISGHTALYWYRQSLGQGLEFLIYFQGNSAPDKSGLPSDRFSAERTGGSVSTLTIQRTQQEDSAVYLCASSYIGTGIPGANVLTFGAGSRLTVL.

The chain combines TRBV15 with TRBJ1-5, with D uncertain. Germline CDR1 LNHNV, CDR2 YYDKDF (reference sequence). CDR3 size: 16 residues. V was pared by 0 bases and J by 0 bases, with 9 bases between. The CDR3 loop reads CATSRDPWVSNQPQHF. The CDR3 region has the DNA TGTGCCACCAGCAGAGATCCCTGGGTTAGCAATCAGCCCCAGCATTTT.

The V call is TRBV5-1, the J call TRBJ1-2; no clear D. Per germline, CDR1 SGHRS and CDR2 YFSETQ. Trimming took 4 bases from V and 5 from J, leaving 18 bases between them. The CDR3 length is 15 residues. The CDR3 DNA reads TGCGCCAGCAGCACCGATGGCCTGTTAAATTATGGCTACACCTTC. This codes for CASSTDGLLNYGYTF.

The CDR3 coding sequence is TGTGCCAGCAGCTTAGGCCAAGCGGGAGGCCAAGAGACCCAGTACTTC. This gives the protein CASSLGQAGGQETQYF. The genes are TRBV11-3 and TRBJ2-5; 9 nucleotides match TRBD2. Looked up from germline, CDR1 is SGHNT and CDR2 is YENEEA. Trimming at V came to 1 base and at J to 1 base, leaving 4 bases not matched to a gene. This CDR3 is built from 16 residues.

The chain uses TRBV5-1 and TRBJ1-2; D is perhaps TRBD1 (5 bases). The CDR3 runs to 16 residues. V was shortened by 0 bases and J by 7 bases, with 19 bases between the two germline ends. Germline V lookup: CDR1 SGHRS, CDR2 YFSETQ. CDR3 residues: CASSLAYDGGTRGYTF. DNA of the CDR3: TGCGCCAGCAGCTTGGCCTACGATGGGGGGACCCGTGGCTACACCTTC.

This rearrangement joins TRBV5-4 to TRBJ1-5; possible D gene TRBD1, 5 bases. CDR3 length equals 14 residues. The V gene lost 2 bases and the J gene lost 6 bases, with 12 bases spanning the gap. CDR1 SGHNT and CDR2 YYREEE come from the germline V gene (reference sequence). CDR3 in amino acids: CASSLWGAGQPQHF. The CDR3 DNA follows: TGTGCCAGCAGCTTATGGGGCGCGGGTCAGCCCCAGCATTTT.

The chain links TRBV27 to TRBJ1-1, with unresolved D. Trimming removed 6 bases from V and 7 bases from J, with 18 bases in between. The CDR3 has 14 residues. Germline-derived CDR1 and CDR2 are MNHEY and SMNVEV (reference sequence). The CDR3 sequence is CASRMDVTDGEAFF. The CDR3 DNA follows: TGTGCCAGCAGAATGGACGTAACAGATGGTGAAGCTTTCTTT.

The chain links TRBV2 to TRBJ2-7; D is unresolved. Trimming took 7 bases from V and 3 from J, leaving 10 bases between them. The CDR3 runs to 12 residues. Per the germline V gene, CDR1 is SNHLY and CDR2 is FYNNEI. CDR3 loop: CASNTGLYEQYF. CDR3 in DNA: TGTGCCAGCAACACGGGCCTCTACGAGCAGTACTTC.

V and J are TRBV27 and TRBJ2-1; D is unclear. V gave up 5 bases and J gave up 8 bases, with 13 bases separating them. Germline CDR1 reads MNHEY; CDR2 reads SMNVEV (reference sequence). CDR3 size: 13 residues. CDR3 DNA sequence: TGTGCCAGCAGTCCGCCGGACGACCATGAGCAGTTCTTC. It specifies CASSPPDDHEQFF.

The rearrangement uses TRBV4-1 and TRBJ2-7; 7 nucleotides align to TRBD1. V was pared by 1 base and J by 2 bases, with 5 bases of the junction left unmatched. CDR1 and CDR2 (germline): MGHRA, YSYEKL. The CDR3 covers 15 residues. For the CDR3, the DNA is TGCGCCAGCAGCCAAGGTGGACAGGCCACCTACGAGCAGTACTTC. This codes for CASSQGGQATYEQYF.

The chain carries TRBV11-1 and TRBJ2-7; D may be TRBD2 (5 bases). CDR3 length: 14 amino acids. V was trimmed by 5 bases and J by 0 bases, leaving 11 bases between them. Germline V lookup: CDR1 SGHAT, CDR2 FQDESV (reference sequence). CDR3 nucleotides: TGTGCCAGCAGCCGAGGGAAAGGCTCCTACGAGCAGTACTTC. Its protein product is CASSRGKGSYEQYF.

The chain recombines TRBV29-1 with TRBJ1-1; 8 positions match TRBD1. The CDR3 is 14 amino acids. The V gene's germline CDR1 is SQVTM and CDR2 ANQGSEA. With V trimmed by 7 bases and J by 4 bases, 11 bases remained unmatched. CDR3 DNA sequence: TGCAGCGCCCCAAGCCCCCAGGGGGCCACTGAAGCTTTCTTT. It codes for CSAPSPQGATEAFF.

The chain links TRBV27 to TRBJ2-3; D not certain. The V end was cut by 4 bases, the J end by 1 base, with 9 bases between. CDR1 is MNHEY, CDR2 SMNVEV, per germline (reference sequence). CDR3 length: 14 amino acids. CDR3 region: CASSSIPGTDTQYF. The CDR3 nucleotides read TGTGCCAGCAGTTCCATTCCAGGCACAGATACGCAGTATTTT.

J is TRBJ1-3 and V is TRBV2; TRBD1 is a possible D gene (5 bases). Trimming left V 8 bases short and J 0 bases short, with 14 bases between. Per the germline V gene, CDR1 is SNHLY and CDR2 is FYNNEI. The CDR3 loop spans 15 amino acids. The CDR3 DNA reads TGTGCCAGCCCCGGGGCAGAAAACTCTGGAAACACCATATATTTT. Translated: CASPGAENSGNTIYF.

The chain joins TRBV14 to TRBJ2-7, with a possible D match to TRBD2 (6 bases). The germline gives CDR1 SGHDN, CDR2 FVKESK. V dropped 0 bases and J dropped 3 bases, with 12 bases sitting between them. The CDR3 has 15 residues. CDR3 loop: CASSQDGGNYYEQYF. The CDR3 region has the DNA TGTGCCAGCAGCCAAGATGGCGGGAACTACTACGAGCAGTACTTC.

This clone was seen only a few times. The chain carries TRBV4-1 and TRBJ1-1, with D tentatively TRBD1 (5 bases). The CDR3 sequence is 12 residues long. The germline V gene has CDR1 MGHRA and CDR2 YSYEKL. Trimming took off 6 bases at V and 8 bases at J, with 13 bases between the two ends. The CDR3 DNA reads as TGCGCCAGCAGAGACAGATCATACGAAGCTTTCTTT. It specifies CASRDRSYEAFF.

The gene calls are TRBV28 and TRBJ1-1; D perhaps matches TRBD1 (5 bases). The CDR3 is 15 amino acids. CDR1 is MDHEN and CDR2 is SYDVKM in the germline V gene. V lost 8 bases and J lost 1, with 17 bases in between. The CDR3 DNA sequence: TGTGCCAGCTTGTGGTCTAGCACAGGGAACACTGAAGCTTTCTTT. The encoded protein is CASLWSSTGNTEAFF.

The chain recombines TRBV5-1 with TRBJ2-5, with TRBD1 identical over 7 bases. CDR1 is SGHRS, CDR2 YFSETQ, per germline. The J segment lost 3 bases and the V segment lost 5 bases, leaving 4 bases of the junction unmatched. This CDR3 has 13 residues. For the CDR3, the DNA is TGCGCCAGCAGAACAGGGGCGGAAGAGACCCAGTACTTC. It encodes CASRTGAEETQYF. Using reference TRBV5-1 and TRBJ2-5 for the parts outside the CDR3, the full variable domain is KAGVTQTPRYLIKTRGQQVTLSCSPISGHRSVSWYQQTPGQGLQFLFEYFSETQRNKGNFPGRFSGRQFSNSRSEMNVSTLELGDSALYLCASRTGAEETQYFGPGTRLLVL.

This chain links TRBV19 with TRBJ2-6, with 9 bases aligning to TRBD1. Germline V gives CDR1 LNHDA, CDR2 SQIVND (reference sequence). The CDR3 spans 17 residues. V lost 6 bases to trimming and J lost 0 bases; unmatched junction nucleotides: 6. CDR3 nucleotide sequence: TGTGCCAGTAGCGAACAGGGGGCCAGCTCTGGGGCCAACGTCCTGACTTTC. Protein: CASSEQGASSGANVLTF.

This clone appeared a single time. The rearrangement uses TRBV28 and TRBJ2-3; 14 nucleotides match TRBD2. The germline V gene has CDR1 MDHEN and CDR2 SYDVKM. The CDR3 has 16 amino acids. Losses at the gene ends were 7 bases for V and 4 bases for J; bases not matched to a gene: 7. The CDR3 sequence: CASMGTSGSEADTQYF. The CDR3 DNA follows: TGTGCCAGCATGGGGACTAGCGGGAGCGAGGCAGATACGCAGTATTTT. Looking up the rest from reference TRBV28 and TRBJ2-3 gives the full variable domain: DVKVTQSSRYLVKRTGEKVFLECVQDMDHENMFWYRQDPGLGLRLIYFSYDVKMKEKGDIPEGYSVSREKKERFSLILESASTNQTSMYLCASMGTSGSEADTQYFGPGTRLTVL.

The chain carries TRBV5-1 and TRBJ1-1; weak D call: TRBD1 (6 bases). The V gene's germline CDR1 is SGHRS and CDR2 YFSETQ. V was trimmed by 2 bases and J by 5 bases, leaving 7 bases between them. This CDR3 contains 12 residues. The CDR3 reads CASSFQGTEAFF. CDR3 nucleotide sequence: TGCGCCAGCAGCTTCCAGGGGACTGAAGCTTTCTTT.

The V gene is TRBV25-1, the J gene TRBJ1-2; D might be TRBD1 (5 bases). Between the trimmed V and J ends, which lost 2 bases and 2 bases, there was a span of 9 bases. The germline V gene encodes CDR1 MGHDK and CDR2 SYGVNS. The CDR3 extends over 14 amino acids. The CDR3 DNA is TGTGCCAGCAGTGAACGACAGAAGAACTATGGCTACACCTTC. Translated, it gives CASSERQKNYGYTF.

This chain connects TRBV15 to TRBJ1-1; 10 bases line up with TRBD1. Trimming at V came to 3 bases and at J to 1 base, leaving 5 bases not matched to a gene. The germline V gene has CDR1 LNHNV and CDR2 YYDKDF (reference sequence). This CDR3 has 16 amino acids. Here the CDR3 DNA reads TGTGCCACCAGCAGCCGGGACAGGGGAGAGAACACTGAAGCTTTCTTT. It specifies CATSSRDRGENTEAFF.

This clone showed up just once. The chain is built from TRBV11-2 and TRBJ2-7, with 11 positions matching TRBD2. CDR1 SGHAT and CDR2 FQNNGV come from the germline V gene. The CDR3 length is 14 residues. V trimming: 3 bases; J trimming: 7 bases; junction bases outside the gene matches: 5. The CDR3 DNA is TGTGCCAGCAGCTTTAGCGGGAGGGCCAGTGAGCAGTACTTC. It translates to CASSFSGRASEQYF.

The CDR3 DNA follows: TGCGCCAGCGGAACCGGGACAGGGTACACAGATACGCAGTATTTT. Its protein product is CASGTGTGYTDTQYF. The chain combines TRBV10-1 with TRBJ2-3, with 9 bases matching TRBD1. This CDR3 spans 15 amino acids. The V gene end was trimmed by 8 bases and the J gene end by 2 bases; junction bases not matched to a gene: 8. Per germline, CDR1 WNHNN and CDR2 SYGVQD (reference sequence).

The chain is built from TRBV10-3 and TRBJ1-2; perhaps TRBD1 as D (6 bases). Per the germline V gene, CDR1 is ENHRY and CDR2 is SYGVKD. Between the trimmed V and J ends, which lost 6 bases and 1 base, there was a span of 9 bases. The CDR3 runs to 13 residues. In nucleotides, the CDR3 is TGTGCCATCAGCCAACAGGGTAACTATGGCTACACCTTC. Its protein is CAISQQGNYGYTF.

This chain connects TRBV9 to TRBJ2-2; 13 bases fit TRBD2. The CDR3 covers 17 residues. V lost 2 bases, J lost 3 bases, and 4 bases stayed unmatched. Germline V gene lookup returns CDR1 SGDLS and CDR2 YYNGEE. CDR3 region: CASSVRTSGSHTGELFF. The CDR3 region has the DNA TGTGCCAGCAGCGTCCGGACTAGCGGGAGCCACACCGGGGAGCTGTTTTTT.

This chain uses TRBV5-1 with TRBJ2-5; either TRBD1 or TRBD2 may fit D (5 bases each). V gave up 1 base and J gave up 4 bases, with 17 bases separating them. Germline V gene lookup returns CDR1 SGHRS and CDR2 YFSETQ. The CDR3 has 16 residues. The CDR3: CASSLTTPLGPETQYF. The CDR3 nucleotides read TGCGCCAGCAGCTTGACGACTCCGCTGGGACCAGAGACCCAGTACTTC. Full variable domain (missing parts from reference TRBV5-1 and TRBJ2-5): KAGVTQTPRYLIKTRGQQVTLSCSPISGHRSVSWYQQTPGQGLQFLFEYFSETQRNKGNFPGRFSGRQFSNSRSEMNVSTLELGDSALYLCASSLTTPLGPETQYFGPGTRLLVL.